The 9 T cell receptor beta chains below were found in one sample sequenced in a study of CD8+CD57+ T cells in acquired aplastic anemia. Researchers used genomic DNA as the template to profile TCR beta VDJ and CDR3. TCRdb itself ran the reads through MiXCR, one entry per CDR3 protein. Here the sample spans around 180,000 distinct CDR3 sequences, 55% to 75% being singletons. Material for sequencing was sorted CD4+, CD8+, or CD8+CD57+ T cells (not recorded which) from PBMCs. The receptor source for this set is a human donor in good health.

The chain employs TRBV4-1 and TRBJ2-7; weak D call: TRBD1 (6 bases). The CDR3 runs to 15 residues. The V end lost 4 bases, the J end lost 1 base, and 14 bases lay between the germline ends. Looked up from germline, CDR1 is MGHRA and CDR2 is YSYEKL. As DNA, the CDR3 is TGCGCCAGCAGCCCATCGGACAGTCTATCCTACGAGCAGTACTTC. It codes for CASSPSDSLSYEQYF.

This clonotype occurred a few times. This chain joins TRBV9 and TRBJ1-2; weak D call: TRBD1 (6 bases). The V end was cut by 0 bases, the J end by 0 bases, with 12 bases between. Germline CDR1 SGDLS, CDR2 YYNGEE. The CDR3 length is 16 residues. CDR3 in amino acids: CASSVAPQGSNYGYTF. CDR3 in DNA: TGTGCCAGCAGCGTAGCCCCACAGGGTTCTAACTATGGCTACACCTTC.

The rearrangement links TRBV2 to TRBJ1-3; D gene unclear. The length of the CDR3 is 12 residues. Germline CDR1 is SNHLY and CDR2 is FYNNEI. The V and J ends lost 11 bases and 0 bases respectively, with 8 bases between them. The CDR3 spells CAERSSGNTIYF. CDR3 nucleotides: TGTGCCGAGAGGTCCTCTGGAAACACCATATATTTT.

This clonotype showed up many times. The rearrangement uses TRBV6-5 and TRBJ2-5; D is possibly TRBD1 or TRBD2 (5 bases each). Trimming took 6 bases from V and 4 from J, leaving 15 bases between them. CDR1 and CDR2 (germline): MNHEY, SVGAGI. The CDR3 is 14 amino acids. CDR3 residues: CASSARGSGETQYF. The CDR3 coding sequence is TGTGCCAGCAGCGCACGGGGCTCAGGAGAGACCCAGTACTTC.

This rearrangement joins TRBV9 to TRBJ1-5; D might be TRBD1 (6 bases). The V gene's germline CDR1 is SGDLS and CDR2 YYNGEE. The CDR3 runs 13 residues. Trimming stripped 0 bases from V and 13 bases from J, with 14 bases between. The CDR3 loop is CASSVAVAGEQHF. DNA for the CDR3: TGTGCCAGCAGCGTAGCAGTGGCAGGGGAGCAGCATTTT.

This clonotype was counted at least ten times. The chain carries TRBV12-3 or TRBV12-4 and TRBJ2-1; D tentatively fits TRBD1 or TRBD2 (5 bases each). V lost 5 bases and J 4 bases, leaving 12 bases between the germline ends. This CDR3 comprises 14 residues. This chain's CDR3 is CASSPRDQYNEQFF. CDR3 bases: TGTGCCAGCAGTCCCCGGGACCAATACAATGAGCAGTTCTTC.

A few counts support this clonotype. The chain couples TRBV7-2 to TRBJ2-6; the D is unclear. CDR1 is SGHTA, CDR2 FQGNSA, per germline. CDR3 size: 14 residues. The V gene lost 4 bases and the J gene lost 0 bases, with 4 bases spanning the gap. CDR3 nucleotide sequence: TGTGCCAGCAGCTGGACCTCTGGGGCCAACGTCCTGACTTTC. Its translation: CASSWTSGANVLTF.

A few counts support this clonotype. This chain's CDR3 is CASSLIGQVNSPLHF. CDR3 DNA sequence: TGTGCCAGCAGCTTAATCGGGCAGGTAAATTCACCCCTCCACTTT. The rearrangement uses TRBV7-3 and TRBJ1-6, with D uncertain. The CDR3 is 15 residues long. Germline CDR1 and CDR2: SGHTA and FQGTGA. The V gene lost 1 base and the J gene lost 7 bases, with 11 bases spanning the gap.

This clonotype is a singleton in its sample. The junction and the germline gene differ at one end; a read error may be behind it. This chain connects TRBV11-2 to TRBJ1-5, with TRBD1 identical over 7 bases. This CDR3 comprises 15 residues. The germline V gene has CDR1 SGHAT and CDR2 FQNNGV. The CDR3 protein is CTSSQEGRGSQPQHF. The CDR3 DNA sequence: TGTACCAGCAGCCAAGAAGGCAGGGGGAGTCAGCCCCAGCATTTT.